The 16 T cell receptor beta chains below were found in one sample sequenced in a study of shared clonotypes between healthy human individuals. Sequencing used immunoSEQ multiplex PCR; TCRdb keeps in-frame clones, though not all of them. The sample includes under 300,000 clones, 60% to 80% of them seen just once. Sequencing input: memory CD4+ T cells sorted from blood. Subset described: CD45RA-negative fraction. The receptors here all came from a man between 25 and 39 years old in good health.

This sequence joins TRBV19 and TRBJ2-1; D is undetermined. The CDR3 runs to 13 residues. Germline lookup yields CDR1 LNHDA and CDR2 SQIVND (reference sequence). Between the trimmed V and J ends, which lost 6 bases and 3 bases, there was a span of 9 bases. DNA of the CDR3: TGTGCCAGTAGCCCGTTGAGCTACAATGAGCAGTTCTTC. This codes for CASSPLSYNEQFF.

V is TRBV4-3 and J is TRBJ2-7, with D possibly matching TRBD1 (5 bases). CDR3 length: 14 amino acids. Germline loops: CDR1 LGHNA, CDR2 YSLEER. V shed 4 bases and J shed 6 bases, with 16 bases lying between them. In DNA, the CDR3 is TGCGCCAGCAGCCGCCAGGGTTCGTCTAGCGAGCAGTACTTC. As protein: CASSRQGSSSEQYF.

Only a few counts were recorded for this clone. The V and J genes are TRBV10-2 and TRBJ2-5; no definite D call. The CDR3 covers 11 residues. The V gene's germline CDR1 is WSHSY and CDR2 SAAADI. V dropped 3 bases and J dropped 8 bases, with 7 bases sitting between them. The DNA for the CDR3 is TGCGCCAGCAGTGATGTGGGAACCCAGTACTTC. It codes for CASSDVGTQYF.

The V call is TRBV18, the J call TRBJ1-3; D gene uncertain. Germline values: CDR1 KGHSH, CDR2 LQKENI. V lost 3 bases and J 0 bases, leaving 15 bases between the germline ends. CDR3 length: 17 residues. The CDR3 spells CASSPLAQFNSGNTIYF. In DNA form, the CDR3 reads TGTGCCAGCTCACCTCTCGCGCAATTCAACTCTGGAAACACCATATATTTT.

This clone was observed a few times. V usage is TRBV4-1 and J usage is TRBJ2-2, with 10 bases lining up with TRBD2. In germline, CDR1 is MGHRA, CDR2 YSYEKL. Trimming removed 2 bases from V and 3 bases from J; junction bases left unmatched: 3. The CDR3 length is 16 residues. The CDR3 DNA reads as TGCGCCAGCAGCCAACGGCTAGCGGGAGACACCGGGGAGCTGTTTTTT. Encoded protein: CASSQRLAGDTGELFF.

The chain uses TRBV6-6 and TRBJ2-7; TRBD2 agrees at 7 bases. J was trimmed by 6 bases and V by 4 bases; bases with no gene match: 6. This CDR3 has 13 residues. Germline V lookup: CDR1 MNHNY, CDR2 SVGAGI (reference sequence). The CDR3 here is CASSFVGEGEQYF. In DNA form, the CDR3 reads TGTGCCAGCAGTTTTGTCGGGGAGGGCGAGCAGTACTTC.

This chain links TRBV5-1 with TRBJ2-3; TRBD2 agrees at 13 bases. The V gene's germline CDR1 is SGHRS and CDR2 YFSETQ. The CDR3 extends over 15 amino acids. Unmatched junction bases numbered 4, after V lost 4 bases and J lost 5 bases. CDR3 region: CASSQLAGGGDTQYF. CDR3 sequence (DNA): TGCGCCAGCAGCCAACTAGCGGGAGGGGGAGATACGCAGTATTTT.

The chain combines TRBV10-3 with TRBJ2-7, with unresolved D. Germline V gene lookup returns CDR1 ENHRY and CDR2 SYGVKD. The CDR3 consists of 12 residues. CDR3 protein: CATNERAYEQYF. The CDR3, as DNA: TGTGCAACCAACGAACGGGCCTACGAGCAGTACTTC.

This clone has a single count. The V call is TRBV7-2, the J call TRBJ1-5; D uncertain. Germline V gives CDR1 SGHTA, CDR2 FQGNSA. The V end was cut by 6 bases, the J end by 2 bases, with 20 bases between. The CDR3 spans 17 residues. The CDR3 is CASRRPWRTWGNQPQHF. The CDR3 DNA reads TGTGCCAGCAGGCGACCTTGGAGAACATGGGGCAATCAGCCCCAGCATTTT.

The rearrangement uses TRBV5-6 and TRBJ2-1; possible D gene TRBD2, 6 bases. The CDR3 runs 15 residues. Trimming removed 0 bases at V and 8 bases at J, with 15 bases between. Germline values: CDR1 SGHDT, CDR2 YYEEEE. Written as DNA, the CDR3 is TGTGCCAGCAGCTTGGCGGGGGTTACACGGGATGAGCAGTTCTTC. Protein sequence: CASSLAGVTRDEQFF.

This clone was recorded only once. The V call is TRBV30, the J call TRBJ1-2; D is uncertain. The CDR3 has 16 amino acids. V gave up 4 bases and J gave up 7 bases, with 25 bases separating them. Germline assignment: CDR1 GTSNPN and CDR2 SVGIG (reference sequence). CDR3 region: CAWNSVRTSSSRGYTF. CDR3 in DNA: TGTGCCTGGAACTCCGTGCGGACCTCTTCTTCGCGTGGCTACACCTTC.

The V call is TRBV29-1, the J call TRBJ1-1, with D possibly TRBD1 on 6 matching bases. Trimming stripped 8 bases from V and 0 bases from J, with 10 bases between. Germline CDR1 reads SQVTM; CDR2 reads ANQGSEA. This CDR3 has 12 residues. The CDR3, as DNA: TGCAGCTCCAGGGGCATGAACACTGAAGCTTTCTTT. Translated: CSSRGMNTEAFF.

The chain is built from TRBV9 and TRBJ2-2; 10 positions match TRBD1. The CDR3 spans 15 residues. V was clipped by 4 bases and J by 4 bases; unmatched bases: 4. Germline V lookup: CDR1 SGDLS, CDR2 YYNGEE. The CDR3 loop is CASSRQGASTGELFF. CDR3 bases: TGTGCCAGCAGCAGACAGGGGGCTAGCACCGGGGAGCTGTTTTTT.

This chain joins TRBV6-5 and TRBJ2-7; D remains ambiguous. CDR3 size: 11 residues. V was shortened by 5 bases and J by 7 bases, with 9 bases between the two germline ends. Germline V gene sequence: CDR1 MNHEY, CDR2 SVGAGI. CDR3 residues: CASSVPLEQYF. CDR3 DNA: TGTGCCAGCAGTGTCCCTCTGGAGCAGTACTTC.

This clone was seen a few times. The rearrangement links TRBV5-6 to TRBJ2-7, with 9 bases lining up with TRBD2. Germline V gene sequence: CDR1 SGHDT, CDR2 YYEEEE. The CDR3 runs 14 residues. V shed 4 bases, J shed 9 bases, and the junction held 11 bases outside the gene matches. In nucleotides, the CDR3 is TGTGCCAGCAGCACGGCGGGGACTAGCAAGAGGCAGTACTTC. This encodes CASSTAGTSKRQYF. The full variable domain, with the rest looked up from reference TRBV5-6 and TRBJ2-7, is DAGVTQSPTHLIKTRGQQVTLRCSPKSGHDTVSWYQQALGQGPQFIFQYYEEEERQRGNFPDRFSGHQFPNYSSELNVNALLLGDSALYLCASSTAGTSKRQYFGPGTRLTVT.

The chain combines TRBV11-2 with TRBJ1-2, with D unclear. CDR1 is SGHAT and CDR2 is FQNNGV in the germline V gene. The CDR3 runs to 16 residues. The V end lost 1 base, the J end lost 7 bases, and 19 bases lay between the germline ends. CDR3 sequence (DNA): TGTGCCAGCAGCTTAGGACTTCGTGGACGGACCACTGGCTACACCTTC. It translates to CASSLGLRGRTTGYTF.